This T cell receptor beta chain is from a study of OX40 agonist ivuxolimab in advanced cancers. The wider study: Prior checkpoint blockade (anti-PD-1, anti-PD-L1 or anti-CTLA-4) was permitted; under 50% had it.

Regarding the study as a whole: Antigens targeted by the expanded peripheral T cells were not determined. CD8+ T cells averaged more expanded clones than CD4+. A proportion of nonresponders additionally exhibited low normalized T-cell clonal expansion.

The CDR3 contains 16 residues. Trimming removed 2 bases at V and 1 base at J, with 14 bases between. This clone ranks as medium-sized. What it binds is not known. This table comes from immunoSEQ multiplex PCR, and its TCRdb copy is limited to in-frame clones, with some not included. The table records more than 40,000 clones, approximately 80% of them present only once. The sequencing used CD4+ or CD8+ T cells sorted from blood, collected in a trial of the OX40 agonist ivuxolimab. The chain uses TRBV23-1 and TRBJ1-1; D possibly corresponds to TRBD1 (5 bases). TRBV23-1 is an open reading frame, and its role is uncertain. The clonotype originates from an adult with an advanced solid tumor such as melanoma, head and neck, liver or kidney cancer. The CDR3 reads CASSQPRDRKNTEAFF. CDR3 DNA sequence: TGCGCCAGCAGTCAACCCAGGGACCGAAAGAACACTGAAGCTTTCTTT.